Reported below is one T cell receptor beta chain. What it binds is unknown. These data are taken from a study of persistence of HIV-infected CD4 T cells. Sequencing used immunoSEQ version 4 in survey mode. Sequencing was performed with immunoSEQ multiplex PCR; in TCRdb, only in-frame clones are kept and a portion is missing. Of about 17,000 clones in the sample, approximately 65% were seen once. Cells were stimulated with CMV-infected fibroblast lysates at 10 ug/mL. CD4+ T cells upregulating both CD40 ligand and CD69 were sorted as responding cells. PBMCs were depleted of CD8+ T cells before stimulation. CD8-depleted PBMCs were stimulated 18 hours with anti-CD28/CD49d costimulation, CD40-blocking antibody and enfuvirtide. CDR1 and CDR2 from the germline V gene are SQVTM and ANQGSEA. The CDR3 has 10 amino acids. The ends were cut back, 3 bases at V and 4 bases at J, with 3 bases in the middle.

This TCR was recovered from an adult woman with HIV who was CMV-seropositive. The chain is built from TRBV29-1 and TRBJ1-2, with D hard to call. The source material was CD4+ T cells sorted from PBMCs after roughly 18-hour stimulation, sampled from a patient who received antiretroviral therapy. Here the CDR3 DNA reads TGCAGCGTTGAGGGCTATGGCTACACCTTC. Amino acids: CSVEGYGYTF.